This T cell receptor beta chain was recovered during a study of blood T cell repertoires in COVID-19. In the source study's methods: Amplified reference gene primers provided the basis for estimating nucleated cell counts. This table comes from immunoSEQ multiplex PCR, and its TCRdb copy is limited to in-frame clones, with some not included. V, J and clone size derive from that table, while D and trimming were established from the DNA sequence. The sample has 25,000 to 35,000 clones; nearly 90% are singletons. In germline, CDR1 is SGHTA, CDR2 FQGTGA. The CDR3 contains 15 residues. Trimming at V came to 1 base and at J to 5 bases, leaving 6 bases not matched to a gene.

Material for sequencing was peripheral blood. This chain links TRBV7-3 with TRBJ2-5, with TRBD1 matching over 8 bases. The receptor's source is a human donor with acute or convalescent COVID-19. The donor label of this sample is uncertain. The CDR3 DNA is TGTGCCAGCAGCTTAAGGGCAGGGGGCAAGGAGACCCAGTACTTC. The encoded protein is CASSLRAGGKETQYF.